This T cell receptor beta chain was captured in a study of OX40 agonist ivuxolimab in advanced cancers. With regard to the full study: Ivuxolimab, which targeted the costimulatory receptor OX40 (CD134), was an agonistic, fully human IgG2 monoclonal antibody. Intravenous ivuxolimab was administered to patients every 2 weeks at six dose levels: 0.01, 0.1, 0.3, 1.5, 3 and 10 mg/kg. Of the 50 to 55 dose-escalation patients, hepatocellular carcinoma was present in about 19, melanoma in around 15, renal cell carcinoma in 9 and head and neck cancer in 9. In the dose-escalation cohort, approximately 82% of patients were male, and the mean age was around 60 years with a range of roughly 23 to 79. Patients were allowed to have had prior anti-PD-1, anti-PD-L1 or anti-CTLA-4 therapy, and around 40% of the dose-escalation patients had previously received checkpoint inhibitors. Partial responses occurred in three dose-escalation patients, of whom one had hepatocellular carcinoma and two had cutaneous melanoma. The point of sequencing TCRbeta in the periphery was to test whether ivuxolimab changed TCR sequence diversity and drove clonal T-cell expansion. The paper covers the monotherapy dose-escalation part of the phase I ivuxolimab trial, which included N of about 56 patients. Broader findings and caveats from the paper: Antigen specificity was not determined for the clonally expanded peripheral T cells. Clonal expansion of both CD4+ and CD8+ blood T cells was observed from baseline to week 6 at doses 0.1 to 3.0 mg/kg. On average, CD8+ T cells showed more expanded clones than CD4+ T cells after ivuxolimab. Low levels of normalized T-cell clonal expansion were also shown by some nonresponding patients. In partial responders in the 0.1-3.0 mg/kg groups, normalized peripheral clonal expansion was found to be among the lowest, especially among CD8+ T cells.

Ends trimmed: V by 6 bases, J by 1 base; bases unmatched to a gene: 6. CDR1 and CDR2 (ENHRY, SYGVKD) derive from the germline V gene. The CDR3 goes from the cysteine to the phenylalanine over 15 residues. The kept DNA is CDR3 alone, 45 bases in frame from the first base. Genomic DNA was extracted from sorted cells for sequencing of the TCRbeta CDR3 region. The immunoSEQ Assay was used to sequence the TCRbeta CDR3 regions. TCRdb stores this immuneACCESS table with in-frame sequences only. Part of the clones is absent; in the studies checked, under half of the shortfall reflects unresolved V genes, and no reason is known for the rest. The sample includes tens of thousands of clones, with 88% observed a single time. Less than 0.9% of the sample is in the top ten clones. Patients with a history of autoimmune disease or receiving systemic immunosuppression were excluded from the trial. In every dose cohort, peripheral blood was drawn for TCR sequencing at baseline, cycle 4 day 1, and cycle 7 day 1. Samples came from an open-label, multicenter, first-in-human phase I dose-escalation trial of ivuxolimab. The trial enrolled adults with locally advanced or metastatic head and neck squamous cell, hepatocellular, melanoma or renal cell carcinoma. CD4+ and CD8+ T cells were sorted separately from peripheral blood before TCR sequencing.

As concerns this clone: No antigen is known for it. Base qualities are missing; no much larger clone stands one base away.

This specimen consisted of CD4+ or CD8+ T cells sorted from blood, obtained in a trial of the OX40 agonist ivuxolimab. This chain joins TRBV10-3 to TRBJ2-7; TRBD1 aligns with 10 central bases. This TCR was sampled from an adult with an advanced solid tumor such as melanoma, head and neck, liver or kidney cancer. The CDR3 reads as follows: CAIRGGQGQSYEQYF. At the DNA level, the sequence is TGTGCCATCAGGGGGGGACAGGGGCAATCCTACGAGCAGTACTTC.